What follows describes a single T cell receptor beta chain. The data stem from a study of cytomegalovirus exposure and HLA in healthy donors. The PCR had 60 Vbeta and 13 Jbeta primers. Assay: immunoSEQ multiplex PCR; the TCRdb copy retains only in-frame clones and omits some. The sample includes about 160,000 clones, about four fifths of them seen just once. Germline CDR1 is SNHLY and CDR2 is FYNNEI. The CDR3 contains 14 residues. J lost 6 bases, V lost 4 bases, and 7 bases had no gene match. Material: PBMCs. The TCR comes from a woman aged 25 to 39 in good health and CMV-seropositive. The V and J genes are TRBV2 and TRBJ1-2; 8 bases fit TRBD1. Here the CDR3 reads CASSVARGLNGYTF. Here the CDR3 DNA reads TGTGCCAGCAGTGTGGCCAGGGGGCTAAATGGCTACACCTTC.